The 8 T cell receptor beta chains presented below share a single source sample, sequenced in a study of cytomegalovirus exposure and HLA in healthy donors. Amplification used 60 Vbeta primers and 13 Jbeta primers. Generated by immunoSEQ multiplex PCR, the TCRdb table keeps only in-frame clones and is missing some. Of about 160,000 clones in the sample, approximately 81% were seen once. The sample was PBMCs. These receptors were collected from a male donor in good health and CMV-seronegative.

This chain uses TRBV4-1 with TRBJ2-5; 12 bases align to TRBD2. V trimming: 3 bases; J trimming: 7 bases; junction bases outside the gene matches: 12. The CDR3 extends over 17 amino acids. The germline gives CDR1 MGHRA, CDR2 YSYEKL. CDR3 sequence reads: CASSQTQGLAGPRTQYF. The DNA for the CDR3 is TGCGCCAGCAGCCAGACTCAGGGACTAGCGGGCCCTAGGACCCAGTACTTC.

V gene TRBV5-1 combines with J gene TRBJ1-1; D possibly corresponds to TRBD1 (5 bases). CDR1 is SGHRS, CDR2 YFSETQ, per germline. Trimming pared 7 bases from V and 2 bases from J, leaving 12 bases between. The length of the CDR3 is 13 residues. The CDR3 sequence is CASQHDRNTEAFF. In nucleotides, the CDR3 is TGCGCCAGCCAACACGACAGAAACACTGAAGCTTTCTTT.

The chain combines TRBV7-8 with TRBJ1-3, with 8 nucleotides matching TRBD1. The CDR3 covers 17 residues. From germline, CDR1 is SGHVS and CDR2 FQNEAQ. V trimming: 5 bases; J trimming: 0 bases; junction bases outside the gene matches: 9. The CDR3, as DNA: TGTGCCAGCAGCCCGACCCGGGACAGGTTCTCTGGAAACACCATATATTTT. Its protein is CASSPTRDRFSGNTIYF. The full variable domain, with the rest looked up from reference TRBV7-8 and TRBJ1-3, is GAGVSQSPRYKVAKRGQDVALRCDPISGHVSLFWYQQALGQGPEFLTYFQNEAQLDKSGLPSDRFFAERPEGSVSTLKIQRTQQEDSAVYLCASSPTRDRFSGNTIYFGEGSWLTVV.

This rearrangement joins TRBV29-1 to TRBJ2-5; D gene uncertain. Germline-derived CDR1 and CDR2 are SQVTM and ANQGSEA. V lost 6 bases, J lost 1 base, and 9 bases lay in between. This CDR3 spans 12 amino acids. This CDR3 reads CSVTEAQETQYF. CDR3 DNA: TGCAGCGTCACTGAAGCCCAAGAGACCCAGTACTTC.

The rearrangement uses TRBV5-4 and TRBJ2-3, with 8 bases lining up with TRBD1. Looked up from germline, CDR1 is SGHNT and CDR2 is YYREEE (reference sequence). There are 16 residues in the CDR3. Trimming removed 3 bases from V and 4 bases from J; junction bases left unmatched: 10. CDR3 nucleotides: TGTGCCAGCAGCTCTCTCAGGGGGCGAACCTCAGATACGCAGTATTTT. Its protein is CASSSLRGRTSDTQYF. Full variable domain (remainder filled in from reference TRBV5-4 and TRBJ2-3): ETGVTQSPTHLIKTRGQQVTLRCSSQSGHNTVSWYQQALGQGPQFIFQYYREEENGRGNFPPRFSGLQFPNYSSELNVNALELDDSALYLCASSSLRGRTSDTQYFGPGTRLTVL.

The count of this clone is one. At one end the junction does not follow the germline gene, possibly because of a read error. The CDR3 DNA is TGTGCTAGCAGCTTAGGGACAGGGGACCAAGAGACCCAGTACTTC. As protein: CASSLGTGDQETQYF. V and J are TRBV7-7 and TRBJ2-5; 10 nucleotides match TRBD1. The CDR3 contains 15 residues. From germline, CDR1 is SSHAT and CDR2 FNYEAQ (reference sequence).

The V gene is TRBV2, the J gene TRBJ2-7; weak D call: TRBD2 (6 bases). CDR1 and CDR2 from the germline V gene are SNHLY and FYNNEI. This CDR3 has 15 residues. V was cut by 4 bases and J by 7 bases, with 20 bases left in between. Here the CDR3 DNA reads TGTGCCAGCAGTGCCGCCCGGGGCCTACGGGGGGAGCAGTACTTC. This sequence encodes CASSAARGLRGEQYF.

This chain connects TRBV7-2 to TRBJ1-2; no clear D. V lost 2 bases and J lost 5, with 9 bases in between. The CDR3 length is 13 residues. In germline, CDR1 is SGHTA, CDR2 FQGNSA. CDR3 loop: CASSLRGDYGYTF. As DNA, the CDR3 is TGTGCCAGCAGCTTAAGAGGCGATTATGGCTACACCTTC.